Below are 12 T cell receptor beta chains sequenced from a single sample in a study of blood T cell repertoires in COVID-19. Sequencing used immunoSEQ multiplex PCR; TCRdb keeps in-frame clones, though not all of them. The data contain over 250,000 clones, around nine tenths of them seen just once; the ten biggest clones take up about 1%. The specimen sequenced was peripheral blood. Source of these receptors: a woman in her thirties or forties who had recovered from COVID-19.

This clone was seen a handful of times. The chain joins TRBV5-1 to TRBJ2-1; 11 bases match TRBD2. CDR3 length: 15 amino acids. Germline CDR1 SGHRS, CDR2 YFSETQ. The J segment lost 5 bases and the V segment lost 4 bases, leaving 5 bases of the junction unmatched. The DNA of the CDR3 is TGCGCCAGCAGCCCCGGGACTAGCGGAAACAATGAGCAGTTCTTC. It encodes CASSPGTSGNNEQFF.

This chain uses TRBV7-8 with TRBJ2-3; 12 bases are shared with TRBD2. The CDR3 has 14 residues. Germline V gene sequence: CDR1 SGHVS, CDR2 FQNEAQ. J gave up 11 bases and V 7 bases, and 10 bases lay outside the gene matches. The CDR3 sequence is CASTPTSGSAGQYF. DNA for the CDR3: TGTGCCAGCACCCCGACTAGCGGGAGTGCTGGGCAGTATTTT.

The rearrangement links TRBV9 to TRBJ1-6, with D maybe TRBD1 (6 bases). Germline-derived CDR1 and CDR2 are SGDLS and YYNGEE. The CDR3 runs 17 residues. The germline V and J ends were trimmed by 3 bases and 4 bases, with 17 bases remaining between them. The CDR3 loop is CASSAHRERGYNSPLHF. CDR3 sequence (DNA): TGTGCCAGCAGCGCCCACAGGGAACGGGGATATAATTCACCCCTCCACTTT.

V usage is TRBV12-2 and J usage is TRBJ2-7; the listed D gene, TRBD1, was not tested against the DNA. TRBV12-2 is shown as a pseudogene. This CDR3 has 15 amino acids. The CDR3 DNA reads TGTGCAAGTCGACCCCACCGGGACATGGCATACGAGCAGTACGTC. The encoded protein is CASRPHRDMAYEQYV.

The chain joins TRBV10-3 to TRBJ1-5; D may be TRBD1 (5 bases). This CDR3 has 14 residues. The germline V gene encodes CDR1 ENHRY and CDR2 SYGVKD. V lost 3 bases and J lost 4, with 10 bases in between. In DNA form, the CDR3 reads TGTGCCATCAGTGATGGGGCAGGAAATCAGCCCCAGCATTTT. Translated, it gives CAISDGAGNQPQHF.

Concerning this clone itself: The junction departs from the called germline gene at one end, perhaps through a read error. This chain connects TRBV9 to TRBJ1-6; tentatively, D is TRBD1 (5 bases). This CDR3 has 15 residues. The germline V gene has CDR1 SGDLS and CDR2 YYNGEE. The CDR3 here is CASNVDGGANSPLHF. The DNA for the CDR3 is TGTGCCAGCAACGTAGACGGCGGGGCAAATTCACCCCTCCACTTT.

This sequence joins TRBV2 and TRBJ2-3; 8 bases match TRBD2. This CDR3 comprises 13 residues. J lost 1 base, V lost 11 bases, and 5 bases had no gene match. Germline CDR1 SNHLY, CDR2 FYNNEI. The CDR3 here is CAVAGGGTDTQYF. For the CDR3, the DNA is TGTGCCGTGGCGGGGGGAGGCACAGATACGCAGTATTTT.

V is TRBV30 and J is TRBJ2-4; 14 bases match TRBD2. J was trimmed by 3 bases and V by 2 bases; bases with no gene match: 9. Per germline, CDR1 GTSNPN and CDR2 SVGIG (reference sequence). The CDR3 runs to 18 residues. Written as DNA, the CDR3 is TGTGCCTGGAGTCGGGGGACTAGCGGGAGTGGGGGCAAAAACATTCAGTACTTC. Protein product: CAWSRGTSGSGGKNIQYF.

The V and J genes are TRBV4-1 and TRBJ2-1; 8 bases map to TRBD2. With V trimmed by 3 bases and J by 0 bases, 1 base remained unmatched. Germline CDR1 and CDR2: MGHRA and YSYEKL. The CDR3 totals 15 residues. The CDR3 DNA reads as TGCGCCAGCAGCCATGGGACTAGCTCCTACAATGAGCAGTTCTTC. Its translation: CASSHGTSSYNEQFF.

This clone was observed a handful of times. The chain combines TRBV19 with TRBJ2-7, with 8 bases lining up with TRBD2. From germline, CDR1 is LNHDA and CDR2 SQIVND (reference sequence). J lost 2 bases, V lost 6 bases, and 9 bases had no gene match. This CDR3 has 15 amino acids. Written as DNA, the CDR3 is TGTGCCAGTAGCCCCGGCGGGGGGTCCACCTACGAGCAGTACTTC. Its translation is CASSPGGGSTYEQYF.

This sequence joins TRBV30 and TRBJ2-3; 7 bases line up with TRBD2. The CDR3 spans 14 residues. Germline CDR1 GTSNPN, CDR2 SVGIG (reference sequence). V was clipped by 4 bases and J by 4 bases; unmatched bases: 8. The CDR3 region has the DNA TGTGCCTGGACGGGGGGAGGGCCACCAGATACGCAGTATTTT. It codes for CAWTGGGPPDTQYF.

This clone was counted a single time. The chain carries TRBV2 and TRBJ1-5; D perhaps matches TRBD1 (5 bases). Germline V lookup: CDR1 SNHLY, CDR2 FYNNEI. V dropped 1 base and J dropped 7 bases, with 11 bases sitting between them. CDR3 length: 14 amino acids. The CDR3 protein is CASSEGGLRQPQHF. The CDR3, as DNA: TGTGCCAGCAGTGAAGGGGGCTTGAGGCAGCCCCAGCATTTT.